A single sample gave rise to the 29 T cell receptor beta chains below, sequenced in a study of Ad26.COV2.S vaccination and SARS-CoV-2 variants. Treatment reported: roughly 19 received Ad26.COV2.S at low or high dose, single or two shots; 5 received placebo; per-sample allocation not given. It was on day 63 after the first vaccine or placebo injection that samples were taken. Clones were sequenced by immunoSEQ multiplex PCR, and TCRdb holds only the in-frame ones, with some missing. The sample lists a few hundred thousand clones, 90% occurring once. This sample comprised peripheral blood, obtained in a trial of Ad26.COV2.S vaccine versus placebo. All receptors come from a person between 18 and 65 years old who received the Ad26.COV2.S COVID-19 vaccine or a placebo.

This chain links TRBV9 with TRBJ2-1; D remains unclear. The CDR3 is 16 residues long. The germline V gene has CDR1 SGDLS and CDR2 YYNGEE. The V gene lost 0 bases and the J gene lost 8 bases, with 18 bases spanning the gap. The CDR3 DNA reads TGTGCCAGCAGCGTAGAGTCCATTCGAAGTAGCTATGAGCAGTTCTTC. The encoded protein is CASSVESIRSSYEQFF. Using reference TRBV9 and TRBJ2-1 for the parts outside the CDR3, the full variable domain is DSGVTQTPKHLITATGQRVTLRCSPRSGDLSVYWYQQSLDQGLQFLIQYYNGEERAKGNILERFSAQQFPDLHSELNLSSLELGDSALYFCASSVESIRSSYEQFFGPGTRLTVL.

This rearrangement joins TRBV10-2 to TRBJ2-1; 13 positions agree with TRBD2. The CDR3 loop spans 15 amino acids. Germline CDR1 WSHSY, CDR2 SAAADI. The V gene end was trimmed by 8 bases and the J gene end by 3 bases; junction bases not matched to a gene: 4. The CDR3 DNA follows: TGCGCCAGCGGGGGGACTAGCGGGAACTACAATGAGCAGTTCTTC. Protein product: CASGGTSGNYNEQFF.

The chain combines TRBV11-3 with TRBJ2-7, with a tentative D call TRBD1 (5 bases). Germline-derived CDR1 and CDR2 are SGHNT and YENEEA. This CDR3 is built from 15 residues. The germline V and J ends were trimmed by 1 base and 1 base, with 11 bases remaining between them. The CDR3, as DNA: TGTGCCAGCAGCTTAGTTACAGGTAAGTCCTACGAGCAGTACTTC. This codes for CASSLVTGKSYEQYF.

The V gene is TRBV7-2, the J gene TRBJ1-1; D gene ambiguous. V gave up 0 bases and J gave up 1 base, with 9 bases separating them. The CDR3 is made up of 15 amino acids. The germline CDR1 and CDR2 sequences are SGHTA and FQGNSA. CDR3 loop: CASSLAYRGNTEAFF. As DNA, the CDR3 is TGTGCCAGCAGCTTAGCTTATCGAGGGAACACTGAAGCTTTCTTT.

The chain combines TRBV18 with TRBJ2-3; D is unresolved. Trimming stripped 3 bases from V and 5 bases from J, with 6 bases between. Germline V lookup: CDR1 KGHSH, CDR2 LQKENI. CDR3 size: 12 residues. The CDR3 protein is CASSPLGDTQYF. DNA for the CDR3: TGTGCCAGCTCACCCCTCGGAGATACGCAGTATTTT.

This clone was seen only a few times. The CDR3 DNA reads TGTGCCAGCAGCTTAGGGGCGGGACAGGGGAGGAAGACAGATACGCAGTATTTT. Translated: CASSLGAGQGRKTDTQYF. The chain recombines TRBV7-6 with TRBJ2-3; TRBD1 matches at 10 bases. There are 18 residues in the CDR3. The germline V gene has CDR1 SGHVS and CDR2 FNYEAQ. Trimming removed 1 base from V and 3 bases from J; junction bases left unmatched: 10.

The CDR3 loop reads CAWSGQSYEQYF. In nucleotides, the CDR3 is TGTGCCTGGAGTGGGCAGTCCTACGAGCAGTACTTC. V usage is TRBV30 and J usage is TRBJ2-7; no firm D call. V was shortened by 1 base and J by 1 base, with 5 bases between the two germline ends. The CDR3 spans 12 residues. Per the germline V gene, CDR1 is GTSNPN and CDR2 is SVGIG (reference sequence).

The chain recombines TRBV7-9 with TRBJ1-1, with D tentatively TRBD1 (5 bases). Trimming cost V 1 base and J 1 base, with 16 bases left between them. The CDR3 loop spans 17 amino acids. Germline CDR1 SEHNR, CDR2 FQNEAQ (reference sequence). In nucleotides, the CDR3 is TGTGCCAGCAGCTTAGTTCAGGGTGCCCGCTCGAACACTGAAGCTTTCTTT. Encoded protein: CASSLVQGARSNTEAFF.

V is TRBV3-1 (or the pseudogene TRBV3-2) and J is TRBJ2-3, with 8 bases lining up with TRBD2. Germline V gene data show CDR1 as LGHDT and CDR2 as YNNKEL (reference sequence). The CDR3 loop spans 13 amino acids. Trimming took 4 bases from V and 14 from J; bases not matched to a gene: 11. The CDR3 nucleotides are TGTGCCAGCAGCCCTCCCGGGACTAGTAATCGGTATTTT. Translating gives CASSPPGTSNRYF.

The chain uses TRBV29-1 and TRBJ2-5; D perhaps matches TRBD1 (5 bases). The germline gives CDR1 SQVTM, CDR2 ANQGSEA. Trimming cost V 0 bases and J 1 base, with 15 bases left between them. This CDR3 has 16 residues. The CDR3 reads CSVEDGAPSPQETQYF. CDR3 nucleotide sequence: TGCAGCGTTGAAGATGGGGCCCCCTCGCCCCAAGAGACCCAGTACTTC. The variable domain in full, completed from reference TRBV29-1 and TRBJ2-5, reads SAVISQKPSRDICQRGTSLTIQCQVDSQVTMMFWYRQQPGQSLTLIATANQGSEATYESGFVIDKFPISRPNLTFSTLTVSNMSPEDSSIYLCSVEDGAPSPQETQYFGPGTRLLVL.

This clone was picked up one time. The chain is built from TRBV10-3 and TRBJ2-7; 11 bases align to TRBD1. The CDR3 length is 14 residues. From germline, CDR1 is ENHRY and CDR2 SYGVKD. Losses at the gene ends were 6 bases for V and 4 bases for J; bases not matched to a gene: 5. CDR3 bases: TGTGCCATCAGAACGGGACAGGGGGTGTACGAGCAGTACTTC. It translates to CAIRTGQGVYEQYF.

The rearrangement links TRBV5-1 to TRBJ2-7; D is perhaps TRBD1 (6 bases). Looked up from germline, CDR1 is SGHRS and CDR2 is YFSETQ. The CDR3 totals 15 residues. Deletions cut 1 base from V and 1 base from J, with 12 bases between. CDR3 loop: CASSLRAGESYEQYF. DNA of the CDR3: TGCGCCAGCAGCTTGCGGGCAGGGGAGTCCTACGAGCAGTACTTC.

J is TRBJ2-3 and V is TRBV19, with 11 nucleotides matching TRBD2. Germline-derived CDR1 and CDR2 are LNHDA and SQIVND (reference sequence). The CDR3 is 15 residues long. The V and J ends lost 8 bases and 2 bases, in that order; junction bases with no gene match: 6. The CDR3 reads CASGLAGGPTDTQYF. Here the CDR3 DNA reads TGTGCCAGTGGACTAGCGGGTGGGCCCACAGATACGCAGTATTTT.

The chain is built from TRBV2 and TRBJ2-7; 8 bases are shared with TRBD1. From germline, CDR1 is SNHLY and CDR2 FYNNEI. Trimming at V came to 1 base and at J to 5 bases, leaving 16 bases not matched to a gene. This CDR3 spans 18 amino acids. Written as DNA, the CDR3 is TGTGCCAGCAGTGAAGGGCCAGGGGGCGCATCTGGGAAGAACGAGCAGTACTTC. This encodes CASSEGPGGASGKNEQYF.

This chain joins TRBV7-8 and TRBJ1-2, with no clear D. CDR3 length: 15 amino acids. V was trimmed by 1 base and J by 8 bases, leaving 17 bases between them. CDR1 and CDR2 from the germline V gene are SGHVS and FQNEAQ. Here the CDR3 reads CASSLVNPGKEGYTF. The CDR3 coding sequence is TGTGCCAGCAGCTTAGTTAACCCAGGCAAGGAAGGCTACACCTTC.

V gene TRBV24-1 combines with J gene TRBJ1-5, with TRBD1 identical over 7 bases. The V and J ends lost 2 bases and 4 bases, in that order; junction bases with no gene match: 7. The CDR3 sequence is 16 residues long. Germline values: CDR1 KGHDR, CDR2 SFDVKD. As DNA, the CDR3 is TGTGCCACCAGTGATTCAAGCGGGACAGAAAATCAGCCCCAGCATTTT. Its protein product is CATSDSSGTENQPQHF.

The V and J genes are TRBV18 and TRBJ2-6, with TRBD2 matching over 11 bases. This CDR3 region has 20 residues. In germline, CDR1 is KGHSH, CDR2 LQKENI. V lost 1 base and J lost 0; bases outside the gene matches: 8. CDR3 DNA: TGTGCCAGCTCACCACTTACCGGACTAGCGGGTGACTCTGGGGCCAACGTCCTGACTTTC. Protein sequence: CASSPLTGLAGDSGANVLTF.

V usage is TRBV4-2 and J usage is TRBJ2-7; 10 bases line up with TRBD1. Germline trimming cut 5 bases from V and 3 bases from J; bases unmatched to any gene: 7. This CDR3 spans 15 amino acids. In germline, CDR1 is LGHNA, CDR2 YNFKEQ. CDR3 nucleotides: TGTGCCAGCAGCAAGGGGACAGGGGTAATCTACGAGCAGTACTTC. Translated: CASSKGTGVIYEQYF.

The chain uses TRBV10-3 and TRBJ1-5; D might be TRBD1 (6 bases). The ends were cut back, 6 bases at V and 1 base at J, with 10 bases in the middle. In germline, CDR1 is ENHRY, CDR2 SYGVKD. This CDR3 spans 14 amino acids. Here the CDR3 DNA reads TGTGCCATCAGCGAGGGGGGGAGCAATCAGCCCCAGCATTTT. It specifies CAISEGGSNQPQHF.

CDR3 region: CASSTTPGVNGYTF. In DNA, the CDR3 is TGTGCCAGCAGTACCACTCCTGGGGTCAATGGCTACACCTTC. This chain uses TRBV7-3 with TRBJ1-2, with D unclear. The length of the CDR3 is 14 residues. V lost 6 bases to trimming and J lost 6 bases, with 17 bases between them. CDR1 and CDR2 (germline): SGHTA, FQGTGA.

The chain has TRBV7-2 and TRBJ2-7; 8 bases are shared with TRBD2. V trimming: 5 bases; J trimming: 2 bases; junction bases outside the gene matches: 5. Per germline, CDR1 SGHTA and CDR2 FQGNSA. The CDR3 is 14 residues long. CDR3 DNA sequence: TGTGCCAGCAGCACCACTAGCGGCCCCTACGAGCAGTACTTC. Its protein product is CASSTTSGPYEQYF.

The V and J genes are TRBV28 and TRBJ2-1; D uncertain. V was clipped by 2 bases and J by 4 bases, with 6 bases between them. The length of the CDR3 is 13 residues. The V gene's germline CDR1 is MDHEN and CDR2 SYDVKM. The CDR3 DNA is TGTGCCAGCAGTTTAATTGAATACAATGAGCAGTTCTTC. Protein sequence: CASSLIEYNEQFF. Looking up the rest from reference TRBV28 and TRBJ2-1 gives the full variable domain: DVKVTQSSRYLVKRTGEKVFLECVQDMDHENMFWYRQDPGLGLRLIYFSYDVKMKEKGDIPEGYSVSREKKERFSLILESASTNQTSMYLCASSLIEYNEQFFGPGTRLTVL.

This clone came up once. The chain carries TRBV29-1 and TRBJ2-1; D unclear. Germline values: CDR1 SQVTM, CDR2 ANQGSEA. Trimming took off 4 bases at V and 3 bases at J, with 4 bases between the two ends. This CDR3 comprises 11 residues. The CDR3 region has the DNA TGCAGCGTTGTTGGCTACAATGAGCAGTTCTTC. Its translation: CSVVGYNEQFF.

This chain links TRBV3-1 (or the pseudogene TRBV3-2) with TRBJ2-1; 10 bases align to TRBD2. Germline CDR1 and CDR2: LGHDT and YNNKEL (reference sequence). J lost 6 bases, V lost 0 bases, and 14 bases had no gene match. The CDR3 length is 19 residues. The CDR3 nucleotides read TGTGCCAGCAGCCAAGACAGCGTCGAAGTAGCGGGAGGTCCCAATGAGCAGTTCTTC. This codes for CASSQDSVEVAGGPNEQFF.

The CDR3 DNA is TGTGCCAGCAGTGGGGACCCCTCCTACGAGCAGTACTTC. It encodes CASSGDPSYEQYF. The genes are TRBV2 and TRBJ2-7; possibly TRBD1 or TRBD2 for D (5 bases each). V gave up 4 bases and J gave up 0 bases, with 7 bases separating them. The CDR3 totals 13 residues. Germline lookup yields CDR1 SNHLY and CDR2 FYNNEI.

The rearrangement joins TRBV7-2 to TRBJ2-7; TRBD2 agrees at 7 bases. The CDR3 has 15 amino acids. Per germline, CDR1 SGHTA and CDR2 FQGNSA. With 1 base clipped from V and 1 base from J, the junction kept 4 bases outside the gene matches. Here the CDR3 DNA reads TGTGCCAGCAGCTTAGGGAAGCGGGAATCCTACGAGCAGTACTTC. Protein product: CASSLGKRESYEQYF.

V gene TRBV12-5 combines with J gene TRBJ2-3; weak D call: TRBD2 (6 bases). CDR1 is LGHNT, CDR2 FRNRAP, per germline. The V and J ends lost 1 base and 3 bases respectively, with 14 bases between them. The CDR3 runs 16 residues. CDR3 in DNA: TGTGCTAGTGGTTTGGGGGTTAGGGACTCTACAGATACGCAGTATTTT. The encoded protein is CASGLGVRDSTDTQYF. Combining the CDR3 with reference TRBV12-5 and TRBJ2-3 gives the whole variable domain DARVTQTPRHKVTEMGQEVTMRCQPILGHNTVFWYRQTMMQGLELLAYFRNRAPLDDSGMPKDRFSAEMPDATLATLKIQPSEPRDSAVYFCASGLGVRDSTDTQYFGPGTRLTVL.

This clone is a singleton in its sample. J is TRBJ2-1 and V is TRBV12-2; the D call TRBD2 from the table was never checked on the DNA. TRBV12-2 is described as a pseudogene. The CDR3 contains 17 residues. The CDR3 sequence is CARRLRGGRGSYNEQFF. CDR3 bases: TGTGCAAGGCGCTTACGGGGGGGCCGGGGTTCCTACAATGAGCAGTTCTTC.

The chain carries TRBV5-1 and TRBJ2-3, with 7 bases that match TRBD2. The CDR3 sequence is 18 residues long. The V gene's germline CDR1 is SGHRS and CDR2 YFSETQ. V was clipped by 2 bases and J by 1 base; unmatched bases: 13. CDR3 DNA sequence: TGCGCCAGCAGCTTCAGGTGGGAGGGCCGAGTCGGCACAGATACGCAGTATTTT. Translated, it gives CASSFRWEGRVGTDTQYF.